This T cell receptor (beta chain) stems from a study of low-dose radiotherapy and immunotherapy resistance in tumors. Study-wide context: Intravenous ipilimumab 1 mg/kg every six weeks was given with nivolumab 240 mg every two weeks.

TRAV- and TRBV-specific primers were used for first-strand cDNA, which covered alpha and beta chains. Over roughly 18 PCR cycles, TCRs were amplified from a constant-region primer and V-primer adapter. In TCRdb, the reads were re-called with MiXCR into one record per CDR3 protein. Altogether around 100,000 distinct CDR3 sequences are present, 20% to 25% being singletons, with the ten largest covering over 10%. Time point here: after trial treatment. The sample's treatment: LDRT plus nivolumab, ipilimumab, low-dose cyclophosphamide and aspirin (RACIN trial). This clonotype was seen at least ten times. This CDR3 is 16 amino acids long. V gave up 5 bases and J gave up 3 bases; unmatched junction bases: 10. The germline V gene has CDR1 MNHEY and CDR2 SVGEGT.

This chain joins TRBV6-2 or TRBV6-3 and TRBJ1-1, with 9 bases fitting TRBD1. The TCR originated in a female donor with ovarian cancer. The specimen comprised PBMCs, sampled after low-dose radiotherapy plus immunotherapy. The CDR3 region is CASSIRLGQGHTEAFF. As DNA, the CDR3 is TGTGCCAGCAGTATCCGGCTAGGACAGGGGCACACTGAAGCTTTCTTT.